These 11 T cell receptor beta chains share one sample of origin, sequenced in a study of T cells in Graves' hyperthyroidism and ophthalmopathy. RNA transcripts yielded amplified TCR beta CDR3 regions. The TCR CDR3 first-round RT-PCR relied on the HTBI primer set. TCRdb re-called the multiplex PCR reads through MiXCR, storing one row per CDR3 protein. The table lists approximately 520,000 distinct CDR3 sequences, about 24% of them singletons, with around 10% in the top ten. Sequenced material: blood. The receptor source for this set is a woman in her twenties or thirties with Graves' ophthalmopathy.

This clonotype appeared many times. V gene TRBV12-5 combines with J gene TRBJ2-2, with D maybe TRBD2 (7 bases). CDR3 length equals 18 residues. Germline CDR1 LGHNT, CDR2 FRNRAP. Trimming left V 7 bases short and J 2 bases short, with 23 bases between. This CDR3 is CASANLWGRGPNTGELFF. CDR3 nucleotide sequence: TGTGCTAGTGCCAATCTCTGGGGGCGGGGGCCTAACACCGGGGAGCTGTTTTTT.

The rearrangement joins TRBV12-3 or TRBV12-4 to TRBJ2-7, with TRBD2 matching 12 bases. V lost 5 bases and J lost 7; bases outside the gene matches: 12. The CDR3 spans 16 residues. CDR3 DNA sequence: TGTGCCAGCAGTGCGAGGACTAGCGGGACCTCGCGGGAGCAGTACTTC. This gives the protein CASSARTSGTSREQYF.

This clonotype was seen many times. This chain uses TRBV11-3 with TRBJ1-1; the D is unclear. The V and J ends lost 2 bases and 3 bases respectively, with 16 bases between them. Germline CDR1 is SGHNT and CDR2 is YENEEA. The CDR3 covers 16 residues. CDR3 amino acids: CASSLSGGPRYTEAFF. The CDR3 nucleotides read TGTGCCAGCAGCTTATCCGGCGGCCCCAGGTACACTGAAGCTTTCTTT. Complete variable domain (other parts from reference TRBV11-3 and TRBJ1-1): EAGVVQSPRYKIIEKKQPVAFWCNPISGHNTLYWYLQNLGQGPELLIRYENEEAVDDSQLPKDRFSAERLKGVDSTLKIQPAELGDSAVYLCASSLSGGPRYTEAFFGQGTRLTVV.

This clonotype has at least ten counts. The J gene is TRBJ2-6, the V gene TRBV20-1; D tentatively fits TRBD1 or TRBD2 (5 bases each). This CDR3 has 15 amino acids. Germline V gene sequence: CDR1 DFQATT, CDR2 SNEGSKA (reference sequence). Trimming removed 5 bases at V and 1 base at J, with 12 bases between. CDR3 nucleotides: TGCAGTGCTGCATCCGGGGCGTCTGGGGCCAACGTCCTGACTTTC. Protein: CSAASGASGANVLTF.

At least ten counts were recorded for this clonotype. The chain joins TRBV6-2 or TRBV6-3 to TRBJ2-2; tentative D call: TRBD1 (6 bases). The CDR3 contains 15 residues. Trimming pared 5 bases from V and 5 bases from J, leaving 15 bases between. Germline V gives CDR1 MNHEY, CDR2 SVGEGT. The CDR3 DNA is TGTGCCAGCAGTACCGGACAGTGGAGGACCGGGGAGCTGTTTTTT. Amino acids: CASSTGQWRTGELFF.

This clonotype was counted between two and nine times. The J gene is TRBJ2-7, the V gene TRBV20-1; 8 nucleotides agree with TRBD1. J was trimmed by 3 bases and V by 0 bases; bases with no gene match: 7. Germline V gene lookup returns CDR1 DFQATT and CDR2 SNEGSKA (reference sequence). This CDR3 comprises 15 residues. The CDR3 loop reads CSARDRQGILYEQYF. DNA for the CDR3: TGCAGTGCTAGAGACCGACAGGGGATCCTCTACGAGCAGTACTTC.

This clonotype was seen at least ten times. This chain connects TRBV20-1 to TRBJ2-7, with a weak D call TRBD1 (6 bases). Trimming took 3 bases from V and 0 from J, leaving 12 bases between them. Germline V lookup: CDR1 DFQATT, CDR2 SNEGSKA (reference sequence). The CDR3 runs 14 residues. The CDR3 here is CSASRTVLSYEQYF. The CDR3 bases are TGCAGTGCTAGCAGGACAGTTCTCTCCTACGAGCAGTACTTC.

There are many counts of this clonotype. The rearrangement joins TRBV2 to TRBJ2-2, with D uncertain. V lost 4 bases, J lost 6 bases, and 6 bases lay in between. Per the germline V gene, CDR1 is SNHLY and CDR2 is FYNNEI. The CDR3 loop spans 12 amino acids. The CDR3 reads CASSVPPGELFF. CDR3 DNA: TGTGCCAGCAGTGTCCCCCCCGGGGAGCTGTTTTTT. Based on the CDR3 plus reference TRBV2 and TRBJ2-2, the full variable domain is EPEVTQTPSHQVTQMGQEVILRCVPISNHLYFYWYRQILGQKVEFLVSFYNNEISEKSEIFDDQFSVERPDGSNFTLKIRSTKLEDSAMYFCASSVPPGELFFGEGSRLTVL.

This clonotype was recorded at least ten times. V usage is TRBV7-8 and J usage is TRBJ2-7; 11 nucleotides align to TRBD2. CDR1 and CDR2 from the germline V gene are SGHVS and FQNEAQ. The CDR3 has 14 amino acids. J gave up 4 bases and V 9 bases, and 8 bases lay outside the gene matches. Here the CDR3 reads CASHPGTSGYEQYF. The CDR3 bases are TGTGCCAGTCATCCGGGGACTAGCGGTTACGAGCAGTACTTC.

This clonotype has a handful of counts. The chain couples TRBV11-1 to TRBJ2-7; D tentatively fits TRBD1 or TRBD2 (5 bases each). Looked up from germline, CDR1 is SGHAT and CDR2 is FQDESV (reference sequence). Trimming left V 6 bases short and J 7 bases short, with 25 bases between. The CDR3 runs 16 residues. The CDR3 DNA is TGTGCCAGCAGACCTCCGGGACCCCCCCTCCCTTCGGAGCAGTACTTC. As protein: CASRPPGPPLPSEQYF.

This clonotype showed up just once. The CDR3 DNA is TGCAGCGTTGTGGGTCAGGGGGCTTTCGAGCAGTACTTC. It specifies CSVVGQGAFEQYF. The V and J genes are TRBV29-1 and TRBJ2-7; 8 nucleotides match TRBD1. Unmatched junction bases numbered 8, after V lost 4 bases and J lost 6 bases. CDR1 SQVTM and CDR2 ANQGSEA come from the germline V gene. The CDR3 consists of 13 residues.